The sample holds a few counts of the clone carrying this TCR beta chain. This specimen belongs to a study of T cells of healthy individuals. CDR1 is DFQATT and CDR2 is SNEGSKA in the germline V gene (reference sequence). This CDR3 has 16 residues. The ends lost 1 base at V and 3 bases at J; junction bases unmatched: 11. MiXCR, run by TCRdb on the 5' RACE reads, gives a single entry per CDR3 protein. This sample has about 63,000 distinct CDR3 sequences, with 16% found just once. V usage is TRBV20-1 and J usage is TRBJ2-5; 7 bases align to TRBD2. This TCR was recovered from a human donor in good health. CDR3 in DNA: TGCAGTGCTAGAGTTTTCCCCGGGACTATCGAAGAGACCCAGTACTTC. Translating it yields CSARVFPGTIEETQYF.